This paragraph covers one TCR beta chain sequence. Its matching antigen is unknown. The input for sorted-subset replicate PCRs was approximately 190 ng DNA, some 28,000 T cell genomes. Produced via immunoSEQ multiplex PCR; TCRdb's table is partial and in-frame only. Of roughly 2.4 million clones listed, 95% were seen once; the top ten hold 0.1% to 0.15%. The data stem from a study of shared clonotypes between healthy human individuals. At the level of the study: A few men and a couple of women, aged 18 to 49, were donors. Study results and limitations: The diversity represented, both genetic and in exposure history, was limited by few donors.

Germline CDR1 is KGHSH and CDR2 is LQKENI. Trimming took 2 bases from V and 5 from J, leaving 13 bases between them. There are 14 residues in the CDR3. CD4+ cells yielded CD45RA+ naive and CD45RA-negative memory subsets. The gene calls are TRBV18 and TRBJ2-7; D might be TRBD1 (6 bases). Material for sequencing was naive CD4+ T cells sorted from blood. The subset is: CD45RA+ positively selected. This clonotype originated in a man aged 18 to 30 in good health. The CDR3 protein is CASSPGIQGDEQYF. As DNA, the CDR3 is TGTGCCAGCTCACCAGGGATACAGGGAGACGAGCAGTACTTC.